Reported below is one T cell receptor beta chain. Its target is not known. TCRdb's table, derived via immunoSEQ multiplex PCR, lists solely in-frame clones and lacks some. Of around 74,000 clones detected, about four fifths appear once; the ten largest clones hold roughly 0.5%. These data are taken from a study of OX40 agonist ivuxolimab in advanced cancers. Study summary: The dose of intravenous ivuxolimab that patients received every 2 weeks ranged from 0.01 to 10 mg/kg. The dose-escalation cohort had hepatocellular carcinoma, melanoma, renal cell or head and neck cancer. Earlier anti-PD-1, anti-PD-L1 or anti-CTLA-4 therapy was permitted; about 39% had received some. Study results and caveats: Both blood CD4+ and CD8+ T cells showed clonal growth by week 6 at 0.1 to 3.0 mg/kg.

V lost 4 bases, J lost 1 base, and 8 bases lay in between. This CDR3 has 14 amino acids. Germline CDR1 and CDR2: KGHSH and LQKENI. The clonotype comes from an adult with an advanced solid tumor such as melanoma, head and neck, liver or kidney cancer. This chain joins TRBV18 and TRBJ1-5; D not certain. The sequencing here drew on CD4+ or CD8+ T cells sorted from blood, taken in a trial of the OX40 agonist ivuxolimab. CDR3 protein: CASSHEESNQPQHF. As DNA, the CDR3 is TGTGCCAGCTCACATGAGGAGAGCAATCAGCCCCAGCATTTT. Full variable domain (missing parts from reference TRBV18 and TRBJ1-5): NAGVMQNPRHLVRRRGQEARLRCSPMKGHSHVYWYRQLPEEGLKFMVYLQKENIIDESGMPKERFSAEFPKEGPSILRIQQVVRGDSAAYFCASSHEESNQPQHFGDGTRLSIL.